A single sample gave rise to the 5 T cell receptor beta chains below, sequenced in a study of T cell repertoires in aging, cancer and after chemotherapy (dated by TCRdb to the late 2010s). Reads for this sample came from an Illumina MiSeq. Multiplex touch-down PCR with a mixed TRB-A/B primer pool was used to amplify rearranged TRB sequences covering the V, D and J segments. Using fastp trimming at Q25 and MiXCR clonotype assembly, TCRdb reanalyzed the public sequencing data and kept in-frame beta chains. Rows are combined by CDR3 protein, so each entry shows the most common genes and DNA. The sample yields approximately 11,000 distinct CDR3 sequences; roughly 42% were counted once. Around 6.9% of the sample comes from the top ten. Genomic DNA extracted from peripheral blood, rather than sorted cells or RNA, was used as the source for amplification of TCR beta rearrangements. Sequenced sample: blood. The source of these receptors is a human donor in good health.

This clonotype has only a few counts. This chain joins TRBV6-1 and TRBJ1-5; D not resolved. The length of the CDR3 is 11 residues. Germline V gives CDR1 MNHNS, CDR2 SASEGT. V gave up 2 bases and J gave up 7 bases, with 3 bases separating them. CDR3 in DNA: TGTGCCAGCAGTGAACAACAGCCCCAGCATTTT. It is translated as CASSEQQPQHF.

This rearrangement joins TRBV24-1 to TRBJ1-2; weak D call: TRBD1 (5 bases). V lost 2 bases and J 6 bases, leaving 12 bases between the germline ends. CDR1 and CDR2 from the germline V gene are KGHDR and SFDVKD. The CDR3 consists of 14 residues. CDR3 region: CATSDSLTVDGYTF. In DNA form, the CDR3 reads TGTGCCACCAGTGATTCACTGACAGTTGATGGCTACACCTTC.

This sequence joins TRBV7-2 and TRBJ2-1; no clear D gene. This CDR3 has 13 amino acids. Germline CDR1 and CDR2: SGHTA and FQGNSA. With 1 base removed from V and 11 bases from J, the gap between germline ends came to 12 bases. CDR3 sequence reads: CASSLVNSQKQFF. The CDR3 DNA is TGTGCCAGCAGCTTAGTTAACAGCCAAAAGCAGTTCTTC.

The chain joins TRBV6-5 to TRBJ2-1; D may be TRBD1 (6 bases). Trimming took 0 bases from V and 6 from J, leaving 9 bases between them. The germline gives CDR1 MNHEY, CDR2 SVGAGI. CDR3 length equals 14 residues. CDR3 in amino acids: CASSYSEGGNEQFF. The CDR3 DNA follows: TGTGCCAGCAGTTACTCAGAAGGGGGCAATGAGCAGTTCTTC.

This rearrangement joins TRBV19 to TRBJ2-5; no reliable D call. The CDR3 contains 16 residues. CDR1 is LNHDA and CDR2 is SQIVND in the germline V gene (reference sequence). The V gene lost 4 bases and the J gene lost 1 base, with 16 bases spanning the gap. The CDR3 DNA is TGTGCCAGTAGTAGGGAAGGGCGCCCGTTCCAAGAGACCCAGTACTTC. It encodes CASSREGRPFQETQYF.